These 15 T cell receptor beta chains share one sample of origin, sequenced in a study of cytomegalovirus exposure and HLA in healthy donors. Primers for the PCR totalled 60 Vbeta and 13 Jbeta. Clones were read by immunoSEQ multiplex PCR, and TCRdb kept only the in-frame ones, dropping some. This sample has tens of thousands of clones; roughly 9.1% occur once, and the top ten carry about 25%. Sequenced: PBMCs. The receptors shown here come from a man between 60 and 70 years old in good health and CMV-seropositive.

This sequence joins TRBV7-8 and TRBJ2-5, with unresolved D. The V gene lost 3 bases and the J gene lost 5 bases, with 10 bases spanning the gap. This CDR3 is 13 amino acids long. Germline V gene sequence: CDR1 SGHVS, CDR2 FQNEAQ. This CDR3 reads CASSFTLRETQYF. DNA for the CDR3: TGTGCCAGCAGCTTTACCCTCCGGGAGACCCAGTACTTC.

J is TRBJ1-3 and V is TRBV6-6; no reliable D call. CDR1 and CDR2 (germline): MNHNY, SVGAGI (reference sequence). The CDR3 spans 16 residues. Trimming took 7 bases from V and 0 from J, leaving 16 bases between them. The CDR3 nucleotides read TGTGCCAGCAAGATATATTCTGGGAGCTCTGGAAACACCATATATTTT. Residues: CASKIYSGSSGNTIYF.

This sequence joins TRBV19 and TRBJ1-2, with 7 bases lining up with TRBD1. V shed 4 bases, J shed 0 bases, and the junction held 8 bases outside the gene matches. This CDR3 is 16 amino acids long. Germline CDR1 reads LNHDA; CDR2 reads SQIVND (reference sequence). The CDR3 region has the DNA TGTGCCAGTAGTAACCGGGACAGAAGTCCTAACTATGGCTACACCTTC. Amino acids: CASSNRDRSPNYGYTF.

This clone has only a few counts. V is TRBV15 and J is TRBJ2-1; tentative D call: TRBD1 (5 bases). Trimming stripped 0 bases from V and 8 bases from J, with 11 bases between. The CDR3 loop spans 14 amino acids. Germline CDR1 is LNHNV and CDR2 is YYDKDF (reference sequence). For the CDR3, the DNA is TGTGCCACCAGCAGAGATTTTGACAGAGATGAGCAGTTCTTC. Translating gives CATSRDFDRDEQFF. Complete variable domain (other parts from reference TRBV15 and TRBJ2-1): DAMVIQNPRYQVTQFGKPVTLSCSQTLNHNVMYWYQQKSSQAPKLLFHYYDKDFNNEADTPDNFQSRRPNTSFCFLDIRSPGLGDTAMYLCATSRDFDRDEQFFGPGTRLTVL.

V usage is TRBV5-4 and J usage is TRBJ2-5, with 11 bases aligning to TRBD2. CDR3 size: 14 residues. From germline, CDR1 is SGHNT and CDR2 YYREEE (reference sequence). The ends lost 4 bases at V and 4 bases at J; junction bases unmatched: 3. As DNA, the CDR3 is TGTGCCAGCAGCCCGGGACTAGCGGTAGAGACCCAGTACTTC. Residues: CASSPGLAVETQYF.

CDR3 bases: TGTGCCAGCAGTGAATTGGTCGGGGAAGAGACCCAGTACTTC. Translation gives CASSELVGEETQYF. The chain is built from TRBV25-1 and TRBJ2-5; D is possibly TRBD2 (5 bases). This CDR3 region has 14 residues. Germline lookup yields CDR1 MGHDK and CDR2 SYGVNS. V gave up 1 base and J gave up 3 bases, with 9 bases separating them.

V gene TRBV29-1 combines with J gene TRBJ2-1; D not certain. The CDR3 loop spans 13 amino acids. Between the trimmed V and J ends, which lost 7 bases and 5 bases, there was a span of 15 bases. CDR1 and CDR2 from the germline V gene are SQVTM and ANQGSEA. CDR3 residues: CSAVPTWDNEQFF. For the CDR3, the DNA is TGCAGCGCCGTACCGACTTGGGACAATGAGCAGTTCTTC.

This chain joins TRBV27 and TRBJ2-3; tentatively, D is TRBD2 (7 bases). This CDR3 spans 15 amino acids. V was shortened by 9 bases and J by 5 bases, with 21 bases between the two germline ends. Germline V gene data show CDR1 as MNHEY and CDR2 as SMNVEV (reference sequence). The CDR3 loop is CASRPGGRYGDTQYF. Written as DNA, the CDR3 is TGTGCCAGTCGTCCGGGGGGCCGATACGGAGATACGCAGTATTTT.

The gene calls are TRBV6-1 and TRBJ2-2; 7 bases map to TRBD2. This CDR3 contains 17 residues. CDR1 and CDR2 (germline): MNHNS, SASEGT. With V trimmed by 4 bases and J by 4 bases, 12 bases remained unmatched. This CDR3 reads CASSGSRGGRGTGELFF. The CDR3, as DNA: TGTGCCAGCAGTGGCTCCCGGGGTGGGAGGGGCACCGGGGAGCTGTTTTTT.

The table lists this clone with a few counts. The rearrangement links TRBV19 to TRBJ1-2; the D is unclear. V shed 10 bases and J shed 3 bases, with 15 bases lying between them. CDR3 length: 13 residues. CDR1 LNHDA and CDR2 SQIVND come from the germline V gene (reference sequence). CDR3 DNA: TGTGCCACCGCTACTCAAGATCACTATGGCTACACCTTC. Protein product: CATATQDHYGYTF. Filled out from reference TRBV19 and TRBJ1-2, the complete variable domain reads DGGITQSPKYLFRKEGQNVTLSCEQNLNHDAMYWYRQDPGQGLRLIYYSQIVNDFQKGDIAEGYSVSREKKESFPLTVTSAQKNPTAFYLCATATQDHYGYTFGSGTRLTVV.

The sample holds a few counts of this clone. CDR3 DNA sequence: TGTGCCAGCAGCCAGCAGGGGCAGGCAAACTCTGGGGCCAACGTCCTGACTTTC. Protein: CASSQQGQANSGANVLTF. The chain uses TRBV4-2 and TRBJ2-6; possibly TRBD1 for D (6 bases). The CDR3 sequence is 18 residues long. V gave up 3 bases and J gave up 0 bases, with 15 bases separating them. Germline V gene data show CDR1 as LGHNA and CDR2 as YNFKEQ.

Of note for this clone: Other DNA sequences of this sample code for an identical CDR3. V is TRBV6-1 and J is TRBJ1-5, with D maybe TRBD1 (5 bases). V lost 6 bases, J lost 0 bases, and 12 bases lay in between. The V gene's germline CDR1 is MNHNS and CDR2 SASEGT. This CDR3 spans 15 amino acids. The CDR3 DNA follows: TGTGCCAGCAGCGGAGGGACGGATAGCAATCAGCCCCAGCATTTT. It yields the protein CASSGGTDSNQPQHF.

CDR3 protein: CASSPSRGTPDGYTF. CDR3 nucleotides: TGTGCCAGCAGCCCCTCTCGTGGGACACCTGACGGCTACACCTTC. The rearrangement joins TRBV14 to TRBJ1-2, with D tentatively TRBD1 (6 bases). This CDR3 is 15 amino acids long. V dropped 4 bases and J dropped 8 bases, with 20 bases sitting between them. The germline CDR1 and CDR2 sequences are SGHDN and FVKESK.

This chain connects TRBV6-4 to TRBJ2-7; D perhaps matches TRBD1 (6 bases). Germline assignment: CDR1 MRHNA and CDR2 SNTAGT. V was pared by 6 bases and J by 1 base, with 19 bases between. The CDR3 extends over 16 amino acids. For the CDR3, the DNA is TGTGCCAGCAGCCTGACAGGTGAACACCTTTCCTACGAGCAGTACGTC. It specifies CASSLTGEHLSYEQYV.

This clone has just one count. This chain uses TRBV15 with TRBJ1-4; D unclear. The CDR3 loop spans 18 amino acids. The germline gives CDR1 LNHNV, CDR2 YYDKDF (reference sequence). V dropped 1 base and J dropped 0 bases, with 15 bases sitting between them. CDR3 in amino acids: CATSRGLAHITTNEKLFF. CDR3 bases: TGTGCCACCAGCAGAGGGTTGGCACATATCACAACTAATGAAAAACTGTTTTTT.